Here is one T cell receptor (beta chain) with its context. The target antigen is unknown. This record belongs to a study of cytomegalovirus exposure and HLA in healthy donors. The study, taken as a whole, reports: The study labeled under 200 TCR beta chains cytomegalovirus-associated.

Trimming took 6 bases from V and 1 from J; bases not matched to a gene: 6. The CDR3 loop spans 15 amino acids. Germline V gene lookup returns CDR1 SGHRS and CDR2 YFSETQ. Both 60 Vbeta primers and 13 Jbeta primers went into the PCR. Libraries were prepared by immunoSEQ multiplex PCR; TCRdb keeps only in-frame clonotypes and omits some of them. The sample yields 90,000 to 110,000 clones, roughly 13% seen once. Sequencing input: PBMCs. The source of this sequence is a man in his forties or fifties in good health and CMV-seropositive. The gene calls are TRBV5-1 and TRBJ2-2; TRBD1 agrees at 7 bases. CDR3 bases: TGCGCCAGCAATCAGGGACAGCAGAACACCGGGGAGCTGTTTTTT. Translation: CASNQGQQNTGELFF.